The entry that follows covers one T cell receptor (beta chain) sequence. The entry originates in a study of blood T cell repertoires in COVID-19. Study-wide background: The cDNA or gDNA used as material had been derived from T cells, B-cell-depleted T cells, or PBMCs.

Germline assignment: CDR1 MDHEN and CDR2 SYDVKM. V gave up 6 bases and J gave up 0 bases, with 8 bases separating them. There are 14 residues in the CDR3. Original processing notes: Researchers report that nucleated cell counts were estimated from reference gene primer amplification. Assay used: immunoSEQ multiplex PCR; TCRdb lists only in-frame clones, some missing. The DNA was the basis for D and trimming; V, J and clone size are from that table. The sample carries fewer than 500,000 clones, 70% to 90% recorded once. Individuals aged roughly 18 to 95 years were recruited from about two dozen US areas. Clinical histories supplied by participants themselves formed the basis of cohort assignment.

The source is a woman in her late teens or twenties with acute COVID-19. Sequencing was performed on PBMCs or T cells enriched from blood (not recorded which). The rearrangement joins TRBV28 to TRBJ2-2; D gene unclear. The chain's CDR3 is CASRIQPNTGELFF. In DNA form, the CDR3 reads TGTGCCAGCAGGATACAGCCGAACACCGGGGAGCTGTTTTTT.